This T cell receptor (beta chain) was sequenced for a study of sequential checkpoint blockade in melanoma. Study conclusions and caveats: T-cell fraction and clonality followed PD-L1 and CD8+ counts, not mutational load.

With respect to this clone: The antigen remains unidentified.

Documented treatment: randomized to nivolumab then ipilimumab (arm A) or the reverse (arm B). Trimming removed 3 bases from V and 1 base from J, with 12 bases in between. Germline lookup yields CDR1 LNHDA and CDR2 SQIVND (reference sequence). The CDR3 runs 15 residues. Method: immunoSEQ multiplex PCR; TCRdb's copy keeps in-frame clones and lacks some. There are 4,000 to 4,500 clones in the sample; roughly 20% occur only once, and under 4.5% lies in the top ten. The chain joins TRBV19 to TRBJ1-1, with a weak D call TRBD1 (5 bases). The sequence came from a human donor with melanoma. The material sequenced was tumor tissue (inferred from file names), taken from a patient given nivolumab and ipilimumab in sequence. CDR3 loop: CASSIGWGRNTEAFF. The CDR3 region has the DNA TGTGCCAGTAGTATCGGATGGGGCAGGAACACTGAAGCTTTCTTT.